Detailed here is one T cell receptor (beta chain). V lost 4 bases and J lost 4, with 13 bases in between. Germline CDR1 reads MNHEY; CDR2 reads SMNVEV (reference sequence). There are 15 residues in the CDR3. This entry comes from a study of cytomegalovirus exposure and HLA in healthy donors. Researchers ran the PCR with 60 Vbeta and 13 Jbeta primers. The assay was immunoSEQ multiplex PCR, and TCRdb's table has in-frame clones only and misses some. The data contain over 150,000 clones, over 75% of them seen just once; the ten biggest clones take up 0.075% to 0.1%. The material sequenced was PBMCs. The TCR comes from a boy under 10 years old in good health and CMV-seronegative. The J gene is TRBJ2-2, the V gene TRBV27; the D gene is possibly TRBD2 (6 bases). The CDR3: CASSSSGTFTGELFF. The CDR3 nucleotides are TGTGCCAGCAGTTCCTCTGGGACTTTCACCGGGGAGCTGTTTTTT.